This note documents a single T cell receptor beta chain sequence. Germline values: CDR1 LGHNA, CDR2 YSLEER. The CDR3 totals 20 residues. The V and J ends lost 1 base and 0 bases respectively, with 22 bases between them. The sample comes from a study of shared T cell receptors in the human thymus. Assay: immunoSEQ multiplex PCR; the TCRdb copy retains only in-frame clones and omits some. Found here are some 400,000 clones, just under 95% of them singletons; the top ten hold approximately 0.02%. This TCR was sampled from a human donor. The sample consisted of thymocytes. The J gene is TRBJ1-5, the V gene TRBV4-3; perhaps TRBD1 as D (5 bases). The CDR3 loop is CASSQVVRGDRLDSNQPQHF. The CDR3 DNA follows: TGCGCCAGCAGCCAAGTTGTAAGGGGCGATCGTTTAGATAGCAATCAGCCCCAGCATTTT.